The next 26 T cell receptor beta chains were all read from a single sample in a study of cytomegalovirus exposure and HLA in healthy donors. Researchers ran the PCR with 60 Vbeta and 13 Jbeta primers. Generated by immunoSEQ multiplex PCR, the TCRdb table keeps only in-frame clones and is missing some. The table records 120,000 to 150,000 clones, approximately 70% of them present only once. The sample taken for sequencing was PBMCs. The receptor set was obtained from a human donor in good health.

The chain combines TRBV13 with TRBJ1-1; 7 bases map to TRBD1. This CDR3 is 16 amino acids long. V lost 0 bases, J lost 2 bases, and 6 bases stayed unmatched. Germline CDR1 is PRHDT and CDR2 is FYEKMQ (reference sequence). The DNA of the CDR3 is TGTGCCAGCAGCTTAGGTAGGGGGCTTTTTAACACTGAAGCTTTCTTT. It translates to CASSLGRGLFNTEAFF.

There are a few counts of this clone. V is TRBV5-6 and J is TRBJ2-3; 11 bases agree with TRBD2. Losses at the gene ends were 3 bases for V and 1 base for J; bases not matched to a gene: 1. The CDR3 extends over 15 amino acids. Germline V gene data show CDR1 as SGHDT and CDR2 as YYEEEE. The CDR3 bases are TGTGCCAGCAGCTCGACTAGCGGGGGCACAGATACGCAGTATTTT. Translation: CASSSTSGGTDTQYF.

The CDR3 sequence is CASSLAGLATDEQYF. The CDR3 nucleotides are TGTGCCAGCAGCCTCGCGGGACTAGCTACCGACGAGCAGTACTTC. The rearrangement joins TRBV7-9 to TRBJ2-7; 9 bases agree with TRBD2. V trimming: 5 bases; J trimming: 5 bases; junction bases outside the gene matches: 10. The CDR3 spans 15 residues. The V gene's germline CDR1 is SEHNR and CDR2 FQNEAQ (reference sequence). Full variable domain (remainder filled in from reference TRBV7-9 and TRBJ2-7): DTGVSQNPRHKITKRGQNVTFRCDPISEHNRLYWYRQTLGQGPEFLTYFQNEAQLEKSRLLSDRFSAERPKGSFSTLEIQRTEQGDSAMYLCASSLAGLATDEQYFGPGTRLTVT.

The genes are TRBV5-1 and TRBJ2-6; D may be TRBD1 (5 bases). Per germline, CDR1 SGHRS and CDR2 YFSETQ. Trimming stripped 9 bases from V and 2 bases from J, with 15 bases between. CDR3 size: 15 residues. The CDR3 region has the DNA TGCGCCACCCACCCCTCAGGGACTGGGGCCAACGTCCTGACTTTC. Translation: CATHPSGTGANVLTF. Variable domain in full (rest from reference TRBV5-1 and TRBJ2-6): KAGVTQTPRYLIKTRGQQVTLSCSPISGHRSVSWYQQTPGQGLQFLFEYFSETQRNKGNFPGRFSGRQFSNSRSEMNVSTLELGDSALYLCATHPSGTGANVLTFGAGSRLTVL.

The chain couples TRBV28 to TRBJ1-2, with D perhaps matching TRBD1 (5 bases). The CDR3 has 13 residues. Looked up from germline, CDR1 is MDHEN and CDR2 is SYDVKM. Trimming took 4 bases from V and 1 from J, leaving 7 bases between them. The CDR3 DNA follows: TGTGCCAGCAGTTGGGGCAGTAACTATGGCTACACCTTC. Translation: CASSWGSNYGYTF.

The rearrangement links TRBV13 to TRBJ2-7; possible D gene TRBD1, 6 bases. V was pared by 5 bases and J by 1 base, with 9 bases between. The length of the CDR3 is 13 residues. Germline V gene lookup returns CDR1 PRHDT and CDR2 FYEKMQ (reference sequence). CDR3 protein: CASSPGESYEQYF. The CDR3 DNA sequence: TGTGCCAGCAGCCCAGGGGAGTCCTACGAGCAGTACTTC.

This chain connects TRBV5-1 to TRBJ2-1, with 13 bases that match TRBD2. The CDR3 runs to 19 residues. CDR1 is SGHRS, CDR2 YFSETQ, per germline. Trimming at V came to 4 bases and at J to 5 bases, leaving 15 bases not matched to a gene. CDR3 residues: CASSQWTSGSLWINNEQFF. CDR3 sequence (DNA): TGCGCCAGCAGCCAATGGACTAGCGGGAGTCTGTGGATAAACAATGAGCAGTTCTTC.

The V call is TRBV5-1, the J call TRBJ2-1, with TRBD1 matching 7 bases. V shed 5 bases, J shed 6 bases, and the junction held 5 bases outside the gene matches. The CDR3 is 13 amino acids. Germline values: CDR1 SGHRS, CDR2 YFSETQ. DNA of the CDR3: TGCGCCAGCAGTCTACCAGGGGGCAATGAGCAGTTCTTC. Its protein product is CASSLPGGNEQFF.

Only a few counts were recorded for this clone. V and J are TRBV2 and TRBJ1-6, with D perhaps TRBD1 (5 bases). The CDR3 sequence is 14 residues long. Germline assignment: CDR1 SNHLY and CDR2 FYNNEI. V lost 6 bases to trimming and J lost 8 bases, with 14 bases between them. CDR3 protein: CASRADMADSPLHF. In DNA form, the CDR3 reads TGTGCCAGCAGGGCGGACATGGCTGATTCACCCCTCCACTTT. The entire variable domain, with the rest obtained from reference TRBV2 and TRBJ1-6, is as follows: EPEVTQTPSHQVTQMGQEVILRCVPISNHLYFYWYRQILGQKVEFLVSFYNNEISEKSEIFDDQFSVERPDGSNFTLKIRSTKLEDSAMYFCASRADMADSPLHFGNGTRLTVT.

Here the CDR3 reads CASSYGTLRDTQYF. The CDR3 nucleotides are TGTGCCAGCAGTTATGGGACTCTCCGGGATACGCAGTATTTT. V usage is TRBV5-4 and J usage is TRBJ2-3, with D possibly matching TRBD2 (6 bases). CDR3 length: 14 amino acids. The V end lost 5 bases, the J end lost 6 bases, and 16 bases lay between the germline ends. Per germline, CDR1 SGHNT and CDR2 YYREEE (reference sequence).

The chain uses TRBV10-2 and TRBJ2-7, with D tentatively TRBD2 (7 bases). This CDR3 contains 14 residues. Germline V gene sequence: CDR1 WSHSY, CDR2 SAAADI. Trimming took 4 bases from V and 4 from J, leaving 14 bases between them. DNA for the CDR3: TGCGCCAGCAGTGTTAGGGGGGGCCTTTACGAGCAGTACTTC. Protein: CASSVRGGLYEQYF.

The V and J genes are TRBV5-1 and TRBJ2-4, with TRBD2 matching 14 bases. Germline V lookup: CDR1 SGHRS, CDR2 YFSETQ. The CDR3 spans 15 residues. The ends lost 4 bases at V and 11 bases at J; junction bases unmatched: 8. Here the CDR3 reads CASSPGLAGARVQYF. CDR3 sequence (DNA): TGCGCCAGCAGCCCGGGACTAGCGGGGGCTAGAGTTCAGTACTTC.

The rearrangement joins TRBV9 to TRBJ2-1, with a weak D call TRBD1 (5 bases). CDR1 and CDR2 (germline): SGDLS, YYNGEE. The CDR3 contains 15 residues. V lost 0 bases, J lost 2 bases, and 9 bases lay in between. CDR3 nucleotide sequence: TGTGCCAGCAGCGTAGGAGGCAGGGCCTACAATGAGCAGTTCTTC. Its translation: CASSVGGRAYNEQFF.

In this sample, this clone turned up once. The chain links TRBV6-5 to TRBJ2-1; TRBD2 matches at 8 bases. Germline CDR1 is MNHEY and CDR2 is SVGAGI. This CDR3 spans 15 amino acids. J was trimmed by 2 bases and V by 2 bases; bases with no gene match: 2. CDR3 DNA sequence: TGTGCCAGCAGTTACGTCGGGGGGGCCTACAATGAGCAGTTCTTC. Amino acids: CASSYVGGAYNEQFF.

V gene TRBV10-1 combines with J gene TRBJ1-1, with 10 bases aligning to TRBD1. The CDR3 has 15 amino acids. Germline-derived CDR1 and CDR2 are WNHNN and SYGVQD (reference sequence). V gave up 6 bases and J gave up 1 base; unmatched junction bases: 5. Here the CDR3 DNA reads TGCGCCAGCAGGGCCGACAGGGGGCCGAACACTGAAGCTTTCTTT. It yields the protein CASRADRGPNTEAFF.

The CDR3 here is CAISDSQGEDTQYF. The CDR3 bases are TGTGCCATCAGTGACTCTCAAGGGGAAGATACGCAGTATTTT. This chain uses TRBV10-3 with TRBJ2-3; D possibly corresponds to TRBD1 (5 bases). This CDR3 contains 14 residues. Germline V gene lookup returns CDR1 ENHRY and CDR2 SYGVKD. The V end was cut by 3 bases, the J end by 5 bases, with 12 bases between.

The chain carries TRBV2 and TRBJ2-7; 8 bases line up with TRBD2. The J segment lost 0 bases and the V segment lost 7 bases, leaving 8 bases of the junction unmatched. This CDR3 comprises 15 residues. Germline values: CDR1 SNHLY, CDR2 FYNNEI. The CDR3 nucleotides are TGTGCCAGCACGAGAGGGGGACTAGTCTCCTACGAGCAGTACTTC. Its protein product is CASTRGGLVSYEQYF.

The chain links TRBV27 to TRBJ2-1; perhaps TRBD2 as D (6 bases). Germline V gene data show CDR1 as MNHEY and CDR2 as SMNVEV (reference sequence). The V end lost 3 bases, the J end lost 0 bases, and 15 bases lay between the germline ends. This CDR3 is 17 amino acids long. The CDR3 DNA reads TGTGCCAGCAGTTTGAATGGCGGGGCGAGCTCCTACAATGAGCAGTTCTTC. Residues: CASSLNGGASSYNEQFF.

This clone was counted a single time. Here the CDR3 reads CSVEGEEADTQYF. In nucleotides, the CDR3 is TGCAGCGTTGAAGGGGAGGAGGCAGATACGCAGTATTTT. V is TRBV29-1 and J is TRBJ2-3; the D gene is possibly TRBD2 (6 bases). V shed 1 base and J shed 4 bases, with 9 bases lying between them. The CDR3 sequence is 13 residues long. CDR1 is SQVTM and CDR2 is ANQGSEA in the germline V gene.

The CDR3, as DNA: TGTGCCAGCAGTCCGGGTAGCCGTGGCTACGAGCAGTACTTC. This codes for CASSPGSRGYEQYF. V gene TRBV27 combines with J gene TRBJ2-7; no reliable D call. The CDR3 covers 14 residues. CDR1 and CDR2 from the germline V gene are MNHEY and SMNVEV (reference sequence). Trimming took off 5 bases at V and 3 bases at J, with 14 bases between the two ends.

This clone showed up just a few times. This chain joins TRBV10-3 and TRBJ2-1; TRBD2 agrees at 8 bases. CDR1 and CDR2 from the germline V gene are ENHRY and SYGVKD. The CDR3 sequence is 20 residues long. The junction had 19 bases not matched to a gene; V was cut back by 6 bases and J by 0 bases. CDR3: CAIRDPSGSRLSSSYNEQFF. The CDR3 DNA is TGTGCCATCAGAGACCCAAGCGGGAGTCGTCTATCGAGCTCCTACAATGAGCAGTTCTTC.

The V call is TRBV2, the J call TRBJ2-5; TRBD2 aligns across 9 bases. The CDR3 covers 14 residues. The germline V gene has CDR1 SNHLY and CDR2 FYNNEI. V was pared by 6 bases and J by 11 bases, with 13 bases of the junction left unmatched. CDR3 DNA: TGTGCCAGCAGACTGCGGGAGGGCCGTAGAGAGCAGTACTTC. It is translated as CASRLREGRREQYF. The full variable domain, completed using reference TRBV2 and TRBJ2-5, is EPEVTQTPSHQVTQMGQEVILRCVPISNHLYFYWYRQILGQKVEFLVSFYNNEISEKSEIFDDQFSVERPDGSNFTLKIRSTKLEDSAMYFCASRLREGRREQYFGPGTRLLVL.

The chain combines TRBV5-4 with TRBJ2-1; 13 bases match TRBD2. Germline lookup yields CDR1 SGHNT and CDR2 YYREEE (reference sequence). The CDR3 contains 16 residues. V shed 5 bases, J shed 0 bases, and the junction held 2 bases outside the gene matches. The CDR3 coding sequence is TGTGCCAGCAGAGGGACTAGCGGGGCCTCCTACAATGAGCAGTTCTTC. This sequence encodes CASRGTSGASYNEQFF. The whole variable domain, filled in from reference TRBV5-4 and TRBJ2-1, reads ETGVTQSPTHLIKTRGQQVTLRCSSQSGHNTVSWYQQALGQGPQFIFQYYREEENGRGNFPPRFSGLQFPNYSSELNVNALELDDSALYLCASRGTSGASYNEQFFGPGTRLTVL.

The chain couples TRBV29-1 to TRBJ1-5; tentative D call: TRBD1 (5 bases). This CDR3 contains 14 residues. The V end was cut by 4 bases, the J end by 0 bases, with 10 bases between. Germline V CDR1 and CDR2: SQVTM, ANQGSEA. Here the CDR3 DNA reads TGCAGCGTTGGGGACTCCCATAGCAATCAGCCCCAGCATTTT. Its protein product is CSVGDSHSNQPQHF. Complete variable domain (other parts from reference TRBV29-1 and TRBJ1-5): SAVISQKPSRDICQRGTSLTIQCQVDSQVTMMFWYRQQPGQSLTLIATANQGSEATYESGFVIDKFPISRPNLTFSTLTVSNMSPEDSSIYLCSVGDSHSNQPQHFGDGTRLSIL.

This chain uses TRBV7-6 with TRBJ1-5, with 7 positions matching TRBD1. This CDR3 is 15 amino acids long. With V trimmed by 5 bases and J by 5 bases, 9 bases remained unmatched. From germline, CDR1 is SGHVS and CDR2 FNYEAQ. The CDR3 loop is CASSLIQGPDQPQHF. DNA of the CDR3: TGTGCCAGCAGCCTCATACAGGGGCCGGATCAGCCCCAGCATTTT.

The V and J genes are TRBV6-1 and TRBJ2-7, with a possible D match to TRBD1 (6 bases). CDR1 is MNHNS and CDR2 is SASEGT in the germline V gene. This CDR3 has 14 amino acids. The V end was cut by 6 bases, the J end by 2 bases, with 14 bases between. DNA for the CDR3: TGTGCCAGCAGAAGGGGGTCGGCGGCCTACGAGCAGTACTTC. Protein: CASRRGSAAYEQYF.